The present T cell receptor (beta chain) was sequenced within a study of shared clonotypes between healthy human individuals. Study-wide findings and caveats: A handful of donors had 5% to 6% of their naive CD4 clonotypes in common.

V gave up 0 bases and J gave up 2 bases, with 6 bases separating them. Germline V gene sequence: CDR1 SGHNT, CDR2 YYREEE (reference sequence). The CDR3 sequence is 13 residues long. From CD4+ cells came CD45RA+ naive and CD45RA-negative memory subsets. Notes on this clone: Its target is not known.

TCRdb's copy holds only in-frame clones and misses some; the assay was immunoSEQ multiplex PCR. Here the sample spans millions of clones, 90% to 95% being singletons. The material sequenced was naive CD4+ T cells from PBMCs. As for subset: CD45RA+ positively selected. The J gene is TRBJ2-7, the V gene TRBV5-4; D not resolved. The TCR comes from a man aged 18 to 30 in good health. Some clones in this sample may be carry-over from other donors' samples. The CDR3 reads CASSLAPAYEQYF. CDR3 coding DNA: TGTGCCAGCAGCTTGGCTCCCGCCTACGAGCAGTACTTC.